This TCR beta chain was obtained from a study of cytomegalovirus exposure and HLA in healthy donors. Study-wide points: In a later analysis, an Asian-associated ancestry cluster reportedly showed fewer N-insertions than the roughly 700-donor mean. Within the data, a cluster of highly shared sequence variants was likely a sequencing artifact. In a later analysis, at a false discovery rate of 0.05, fewer than 20,000 TCR beta sequences were associated with HLA alleles.

About this clone: Its target is unknown.

Germline CDR1 is LGHNA and CDR2 is YNFKEQ. CDR3 size: 15 residues. V trimming: 0 bases; J trimming: 5 bases; junction bases outside the gene matches: 4. Primers: 60 Vbeta forward and 13 Jbeta reverse. Using immunoSEQ multiplex PCR, the repertoire was profiled, and TCRdb retains in-frame clones only, with some absent. Of 50,000 to 60,000 clones in the sample, more than 60% were seen once. This sequence originates from a woman between 40 and 55 years old in good health and CMV-seropositive. The sequenced sample consisted of PBMCs. The genes are TRBV4-2 and TRBJ2-1; 7 bases match TRBD1. The CDR3 sequence: CASSQEGDSNNEQFF. CDR3 nucleotide sequence: TGTGCCAGCAGCCAAGAGGGGGACAGCAACAATGAGCAGTTCTTC.